This entry concerns a single T cell receptor beta chain. Per the authors' pipeline: Amplified reference gene primers provided the basis for estimating nucleated cell counts. Some clones are missing from TCRdb's copy, which holds only in-frame ones; the method was immunoSEQ multiplex PCR. V and J calls and clone size are given by that table; D and trimming were obtained from the DNA. The sample has over 250,000 clones, 88% seen once; the top ten hold approximately 1%. The CDR3 spans 15 residues. With 2 bases removed from V and 4 bases from J, the gap between germline ends came to 11 bases. From germline, CDR1 is MNHEY and CDR2 SVGAGI. This sample is drawn from a study of blood T cell repertoires in COVID-19. The study drew participants aged roughly 18 to 89 years from 20 to 30 US areas. Symptom resolution, clearance, or two negative PCRs marked donors in Cohort 3 as recovered.

The sample comprised PBMCs or T cells enriched from blood (not recorded which). The receptor was derived from a woman aged 25 to 39 who had recovered from COVID-19. The chain joins TRBV6-5 to TRBJ1-4; D might be TRBD1 (5 bases). This chain's CDR3 is CASSYHRSGNEKLFF. CDR3 nucleotides: TGTGCCAGCAGTTACCACAGGTCGGGTAATGAAAAACTGTTTTTT.